This record looks at one T cell receptor beta chain sequence and its context. The source of the sample is a study of cytomegalovirus exposure and HLA in healthy donors. There are 14 residues in the CDR3. Germline CDR1 SGHRS, CDR2 YFSETQ. The V segment lost 0 bases and the J segment 4 bases; nucleotides outside the gene matches: 0. PCR used 60 Vbeta primers and 13 Jbeta primers. Here immunoSEQ multiplex PCR was the method, and the copy in TCRdb shows in-frame clones only, minus some. The table lists fewer than 250,000 clones, about 76% of them singletons. The chain joins TRBV5-1 to TRBJ2-4, with 8 bases that match TRBD1. This TCR was sampled from a male donor in good health and CMV-seropositive. Sequenced sample: PBMCs. The CDR3, as DNA: TGCGCCAGCAGCTTGGACAGGGGGAAAAACATTCAGTACTTC. It translates to CASSLDRGKNIQYF. Full variable domain (missing parts from reference TRBV5-1 and TRBJ2-4): KAGVTQTPRYLIKTRGQQVTLSCSPISGHRSVSWYQQTPGQGLQFLFEYFSETQRNKGNFPGRFSGRQFSNSRSEMNVSTLELGDSALYLCASSLDRGKNIQYFGAGTRLSVL.